These T cell receptor beta chains were read from a single sample in a study of T-cell memory formation after mild COVID-19. Each CDR3 protein is one row after TCRdb ran MiXCR on the 5' RACE reads. The sample has roughly 320,000 distinct CDR3 sequences, around 27% seen once. Input material: PBMCs or a T cell subset sorted from them (not recorded which). All receptors derive from an adult woman who had mild COVID-19 (a few samples of this study predate the infection). Cell type and time point are not known. Each CDR3 is given with its conserved first and last residue. The D gene is left open where the match is weak. Size is stated for part of the rows, as once, few or many counts, or as a class when the clone is expanded.

len	abundance	d_gene	j_gene	v_gene	CDR3nt	CDR3aa
15	-	-	TRBJ2-2	TRBV12-3/TRBV12-4	TGTGCCAGCAGTTTGTACAGGCAAAACACCGGGGAGCTGTTTTTT	CASSLYRQNTGELFF
13	-	TRBD2	TRBJ2-3	TRBV29-1	TGCAGCGTGGGTCTAGCGGGAAGGAGCACGCAGTATTTT	CSVGLAGRSTQYF
14	once	TRBD2	TRBJ2-3	TRBV7-3	TGTGCCAGCGGTCGGGGGGGGAGCACAGATACGCAGTATTTT	CASGRGGSTDTQYF
14	-	-	TRBJ2-1	TRBV5-5	TGTGCCAGCAGCCCCAGGAGAGGGAGCAATGAGCAGTTCTTC	CASSPRRGSNEQFF
15	-	-	TRBJ2-5	TRBV11-2	TGTGCCAGCAGCTTAGGGTACCGAGGCCAAGAGACCCAGTACTTC	CASSLGYRGQETQYF
19	-	-	TRBJ1-1	TRBV12-3/TRBV12-4	TGTGCCAGCAGTTTCCCCCCCGCGACAGTTATACTATCGAACACTGAAGCTTTCTTT	CASSFPPATVILSNTEAFF
15	-	TRBD2	TRBJ2-2	TRBV24-1	TGTGCCACCAGTGGGACTAGCGGGAACACCGGGGAGCTGTTTTTT	CATSGTSGNTGELFF
15	once	-	TRBJ1-5	TRBV5-6	TGTGCCAGCAGCTTGGCTTCTCGGGGTAGTCAGCCCCAGCATTTT	CASSLASRGSQPQHF
13	-	-	TRBJ1-2	TRBV10-3	TGTGCCATCAGTGACATGACGCCCTATGGCTACACCTTC	CAISDMTPYGYTF
16	-	TRBD1	TRBJ2-2	TRBV7-3	TGTGCCAGCAGCCCTCCCGGGACAGAGGGCACCGGGGAGCTGTTTTTT	CASSPPGTEGTGELFF
17	-	TRBD2	TRBJ2-7	TRBV6-2/TRBV6-3	TGTGCCAGCAGCCGTTTTCCGGGACTAGCGGTATCCTACGAGCAGTACTTC	CASSRFPGLAVSYEQYF
16	few	-	TRBJ1-1	TRBV15	TGTGCCACCAGCAGAGATTTCAGGATGAGAGTAACTGAAGCTTTCTTT	CATSRDFRMRVTEAFF
16	-	TRBD2	TRBJ2-7	TRBV20-1	TGCAGTGCTAGCTTCCCCCTAGCGGGGAGCTCCTACGAGCAGTACTTC	CSASFPLAGSSYEQYF